These 10 T cell receptor beta chains share one sample of origin, sequenced in a study of blood T cell repertoires in COVID-19. Measured with immunoSEQ multiplex PCR; TCRdb has only the in-frame clones, and not every one. In the table there are around 80,000 clones, around four fifths of which are singletons. The sequenced sample was peripheral blood. The receptors were sampled from a human donor in a cohort sampled during active COVID-19.

This chain joins TRBV3-1 (or the pseudogene TRBV3-2) and TRBJ1-1; D is uncertain. The ends were cut back, 4 bases at V and 1 base at J, with 13 bases in the middle. This CDR3 comprises 15 residues. Germline values: CDR1 LGHDT, CDR2 YNNKEL (reference sequence). The CDR3 region has the DNA TGTGCCAGCAGCCGCTATTTGGGAGGGAACACTGAAGCTTTCTTT. Protein sequence: CASSRYLGGNTEAFF.

The gene calls are TRBV5-4 and TRBJ2-1; 7 bases map to TRBD1. CDR3 length: 16 amino acids. Trimming cost V 5 bases and J 0 bases; bases outside gene matches: 8. Germline V lookup: CDR1 SGHNT, CDR2 YYREEE (reference sequence). This CDR3 reads CASRPKTGSSYNEQFF. CDR3 nucleotides: TGTGCCAGCAGACCCAAGACAGGGAGCTCCTACAATGAGCAGTTCTTC.

This clone occurred a few times. The chain employs TRBV12-3 or TRBV12-4 and TRBJ2-1, with unresolved D. The V end was cut by 8 bases, the J end by 3 bases, with 5 bases between. The length of the CDR3 is 11 residues. As DNA, the CDR3 is TGTGCCAGCGCACTCTACAATGAGCAGTTCTTC. Translating gives CASALYNEQFF.

The rearrangement links TRBV5-5 to TRBJ1-4; D not certain. The CDR3 loop spans 12 amino acids. Deletions cut 2 bases from V and 4 bases from J, with 3 bases between. Germline CDR1 reads SGHKS; CDR2 reads YYEKEE (reference sequence). For the CDR3, the DNA is TGTGCCAGCAGCTTACTTAATGAAAAACTGTTTTTT. As protein: CASSLLNEKLFF.

The CDR3 sequence is CASSSLRQRNQPQHF. CDR3 nucleotide sequence: TGTGCCAGCAGCTCCCTGAGACAGCGCAATCAGCCCCAGCATTTT. This sequence joins TRBV5-6 and TRBJ1-5, with D perhaps TRBD1 (5 bases). CDR1 and CDR2 (germline): SGHDT, YYEEEE. The V end lost 3 bases, the J end lost 2 bases, and 12 bases lay between the germline ends. The CDR3 runs to 15 residues.

The V gene is TRBV7-2, the J gene TRBJ2-3, with D tentatively TRBD1 (6 bases). From germline, CDR1 is SGHTA and CDR2 FQGNSA. CDR3 length: 13 amino acids. V was pared by 5 bases and J by 4 bases, with 10 bases between. The CDR3 region is CASSQWTADTQYF. The CDR3 DNA sequence: TGTGCCAGCAGCCAGTGGACAGCAGATACGCAGTATTTT.

This chain links TRBV5-1 with TRBJ2-3, with 10 positions matching TRBD2. Germline V CDR1 and CDR2: SGHRS, YFSETQ. V lost 2 bases, J lost 3 bases, and 3 bases stayed unmatched. The CDR3 is 15 residues long. The CDR3 loop is CASSFQRGGTDTQYF. DNA for the CDR3: TGCGCCAGCAGCTTCCAGCGGGGGGGTACAGATACGCAGTATTTT.

The V call is TRBV27, the J call TRBJ1-5; no clear D. V lost 4 bases and J lost 1, with 11 bases in between. The CDR3 covers 15 residues. Germline V gives CDR1 MNHEY, CDR2 SMNVEV (reference sequence). The CDR3 DNA is TGTGCCAGCAGTTCTGTGGGCGCGAGCAATCAGCCCCAGCATTTT. It codes for CASSSVGASNQPQHF.

This clone has a handful of counts. This chain uses TRBV7-2 with TRBJ2-3, with D possibly TRBD2 on 6 matching bases. Germline CDR1 reads SGHTA; CDR2 reads FQGNSA. Trimming stripped 1 base from V and 2 bases from J, with 7 bases between. The CDR3 spans 14 residues. Here the CDR3 reads CASSLGGTTDTQYF. The DNA of the CDR3 is TGTGCCAGCAGCTTAGGCGGGACCACAGATACGCAGTATTTT.

The V call is TRBV18, the J call TRBJ2-7; D might be TRBD2 (5 bases). Germline loops: CDR1 KGHSH, CDR2 LQKENI. V lost 6 bases and J 4 bases, leaving 19 bases between the germline ends. This CDR3 comprises 15 residues. The CDR3 is CASSPNHGRAYEQYF. CDR3 sequence (DNA): TGTGCCAGCTCCCCTAATCACGGGCGGGCTTACGAGCAGTACTTC.